The 27 T cell receptor beta chains below all came from one sample that was sequenced in a study of siplizumab effects on memory and regulatory T cells. Clones were read by immunoSEQ multiplex PCR, and TCRdb kept only the in-frame ones, dropping some. The sample shows 100,000 to 110,000 clones, 94% of them seen only once. The sample comprised non-Treg CD4+ T cells sorted from blood. The receptors here all came from a human donor in good health.

V is TRBV30 and J is TRBJ2-5; D might be TRBD1 or TRBD2, each matching 5 bases. This CDR3 contains 12 residues. Germline-derived CDR1 and CDR2 are GTSNPN and SVGIG (reference sequence). The V end lost 3 bases, the J end lost 7 bases, and 12 bases lay between the germline ends. The DNA of the CDR3 is TGTGCCTGGAGCTTGGGGGTCGGGACCCAGTACTTC. Translation gives CAWSLGVGTQYF.

J is TRBJ2-3 and V is TRBV6-1, with D unresolved. This CDR3 spans 13 amino acids. Trimming took 4 bases from V and 2 from J, leaving 7 bases between them. Germline CDR1 MNHNS, CDR2 SASEGT. Written as DNA, the CDR3 is TGTGCCAGCAGTGCTGGGATCACAGATACGCAGTATTTT. Protein product: CASSAGITDTQYF.

On this clone: Mismatch with germline at one junction end may stem from a read error. The rearrangement links TRBV7-2 to TRBJ2-7; TRBD1 matches at 7 bases. Germline V CDR1 and CDR2: SGHTA, FQGNSA. The CDR3 extends over 15 amino acids. CDR3 in amino acids: CASSLLPGQSFEQYF. The CDR3 nucleotides are TGTGCCAGCAGCCTTCTTCCGGGACAGTCCTTCGAGCAGTACTTC.

This chain joins TRBV14 and TRBJ2-7, with 8 bases lining up with TRBD1. Trimming cost V 2 bases and J 5 bases; bases outside gene matches: 8. Germline V gene sequence: CDR1 SGHDN, CDR2 FVKESK. CDR3 length: 15 amino acids. DNA for the CDR3: TGTGCCAGCAGCCAATTTCACAGGGGGTCCGACGAGCAGTACTTC. It specifies CASSQFHRGSDEQYF. The full variable domain, rest sourced from reference TRBV14 and TRBJ2-7, is EAGVTQFPSHSVIEKGQTVTLRCDPISGHDNLYWYRRVMGKEIKFLLHFVKESKQDESGMPNNRFLAERTGGTYSTLKVQPAELEDSGVYFCASSQFHRGSDEQYFGPGTRLTVT.

The chain couples TRBV30 to TRBJ1-1, with D perhaps matching TRBD1 (6 bases). Germline values: CDR1 GTSNPN, CDR2 SVGIG (reference sequence). CDR3 length: 16 residues. The V and J ends lost 3 bases and 1 base respectively, with 18 bases between them. This CDR3 reads CAWSRGIGGSNTEAFF. The CDR3 DNA follows: TGTGCCTGGAGCCGCGGGATTGGGGGCTCGAACACTGAAGCTTTCTTT.

The CDR3 loop is CASSPFRGGSYNEQFF. The DNA of the CDR3 is TGTGCCAGCAGCCCCTTTAGGGGGGGCTCCTACAATGAGCAGTTCTTC. V usage is TRBV27 and J usage is TRBJ2-1; maybe TRBD2 (7 bases). The CDR3 length is 16 residues. Trimming removed 6 bases at V and 0 bases at J, with 15 bases between. Germline CDR1 MNHEY, CDR2 SMNVEV (reference sequence).

This chain joins TRBV6-5 and TRBJ1-2; D is ambiguous. The ends were cut back, 6 bases at V and 7 bases at J, with 12 bases in the middle. Germline loops: CDR1 MNHEY, CDR2 SVGAGI. The CDR3 has 12 residues. CDR3 sequence: CASRATGSGYTF. The CDR3 DNA sequence: TGTGCCAGCAGGGCGACCGGTAGTGGCTACACCTTC.

The chain couples TRBV6-1 to TRBJ2-5, with D possibly being TRBD2 (6 bases). Germline-derived CDR1 and CDR2 are MNHNS and SASEGT. This CDR3 comprises 17 residues. Trimming left V 2 bases short and J 1 base short, with 17 bases between. In DNA, the CDR3 is TGTGCCAGCAGTGAAAACGGGCTAGGAGGGTTCCAAGAGACCCAGTACTTC. Amino acids: CASSENGLGGFQETQYF.

This clone was observed once. The chain uses TRBV18 and TRBJ1-3; D is unresolved. V lost 5 bases to trimming and J lost 0 bases, with 11 bases between them. The CDR3 loop spans 15 amino acids. In germline, CDR1 is KGHSH, CDR2 LQKENI. DNA of the CDR3: TGTGCCAGCTCAAACCGCGGAGCCTCTGGAAACACCATATATTTT. Translating gives CASSNRGASGNTIYF.

The J gene is TRBJ2-7, the V gene TRBV18, with D uncertain. Germline V gene data show CDR1 as KGHSH and CDR2 as LQKENI. The CDR3 is 13 residues long. Trimming took off 0 bases at V and 0 bases at J, with 3 bases between the two ends. As DNA, the CDR3 is TGTGCCAGCTCACCACCCACCTCCTACGAGCAGTACTTC. Translation gives CASSPPTSYEQYF.

J is TRBJ1-1 and V is TRBV2, with D unclear. V gave up 4 bases and J gave up 8 bases, with 11 bases separating them. The CDR3 is made up of 12 amino acids. The germline V gene has CDR1 SNHLY and CDR2 FYNNEI. CDR3 coding DNA: TGTGCCAGCAGTGTACAGCACGAAGAAGCTTTCTTT. Protein sequence: CASSVQHEEAFF.

The chain links TRBV10-1 to TRBJ2-7, with D unresolved. V was shortened by 3 bases and J by 2 bases, with 11 bases between the two germline ends. The CDR3 covers 14 residues. Germline loops: CDR1 WNHNN, CDR2 SYGVQD (reference sequence). DNA of the CDR3: TGCGCCAGCAGTGATGCGGTCCCCCCCTACGAGCAGTACTTC. Translation gives CASSDAVPPYEQYF.

V gene TRBV19 combines with J gene TRBJ1-4, with 8 bases aligning to TRBD1. The CDR3 has 14 amino acids. CDR1 is LNHDA and CDR2 is SQIVND in the germline V gene (reference sequence). V gave up 5 bases and J gave up 7 bases; unmatched junction bases: 6. CDR3 bases: TGTGCCAGTAGTCCACAGGGGGGGAGTGAAAAACTGTTTTTT. It encodes CASSPQGGSEKLFF.

V is TRBV27 and J is TRBJ1-5, with 10 nucleotides matching TRBD1. The CDR3 sequence is 14 residues long. The trim removed 4 bases at V and 7 bases at J, leaving 4 bases unmatched. Germline CDR1 reads MNHEY; CDR2 reads SMNVEV (reference sequence). In nucleotides, the CDR3 is TGTGCCAGCAGTTCGACAGGGGGCGGCCAGCCCCAGCATTTT. It translates to CASSSTGGGQPQHF.

The V gene is TRBV7-3, the J gene TRBJ2-6, with a weak D call TRBD1 (6 bases). The CDR3 has 15 residues. Trimming cost V 3 bases and J 4 bases, with 10 bases left between them. From germline, CDR1 is SGHTA and CDR2 FQGTGA. The DNA of the CDR3 is TGTGCCAGCAGCTTTCCGACAGGAGGGGCCAACGTCCTGACTTTC. Residues: CASSFPTGGANVLTF.

This rearrangement joins TRBV25-1 to TRBJ1-4; D perhaps matches TRBD1 (6 bases). The germline V and J ends were trimmed by 2 bases and 7 bases, with 11 bases remaining between them. The CDR3 spans 14 residues. Germline loops: CDR1 MGHDK, CDR2 SYGVNS. CDR3: CASSETGYGEKLFF. CDR3 coding DNA: TGTGCCAGCAGTGAAACAGGGTACGGTGAAAAACTGTTTTTT.

V and J are TRBV23-1 and TRBJ2-4; D ambiguous. TRBV23-1 is sorted into the ORF group, with uncertain function. The CDR3 is 16 residues long. V was trimmed by 0 bases and J by 0 bases, leaving 9 bases between them. The CDR3 DNA follows: TGCGCCAGCAGTCAATCTGGTCCGTCAGCCAAAAACATTCAGTACTTC. Its translation is CASSQSGPSAKNIQYF.

The rearrangement joins TRBV7-2 to TRBJ1-5; D remains ambiguous. Germline-derived CDR1 and CDR2 are SGHTA and FQGNSA. The length of the CDR3 is 15 residues. Trimming shortened V by 4 bases and J by 4 bases, and 14 bases separated the two germline ends. DNA of the CDR3: TGTGCCAGCAGCTCGGTTTCAACCCGAAATCAGCCCCAGCATTTT. Translation gives CASSSVSTRNQPQHF.

This clone was recorded a few times. This rearrangement joins TRBV5-5 to TRBJ1-1; 7 nucleotides align to TRBD1. The CDR3 loop spans 15 amino acids. The V segment lost 0 bases and the J segment 5 bases; nucleotides outside the gene matches: 7. Per germline, CDR1 SGHKS and CDR2 YYEKEE (reference sequence). The CDR3 loop is CASSLESTGFTEAFF. The CDR3 DNA reads as TGTGCCAGCAGCTTGGAGTCGACAGGGTTTACTGAAGCTTTCTTT.

The chain carries TRBV19 and TRBJ2-4; unclear D gene. V dropped 3 bases and J dropped 5 bases, with 2 bases sitting between them. The CDR3 is 11 amino acids. From germline, CDR1 is LNHDA and CDR2 SQIVND (reference sequence). The CDR3 coding sequence is TGTGCCAGTAGTATGGAAAACATTCAGTACTTC. The encoded protein is CASSMENIQYF.

The CDR3, as DNA: TGTGCCAGCAGAAGAGAGTTGGCCAAAAACATTCAGTACTTC. Its translation is CASRRELAKNIQYF. The chain combines TRBV2 with TRBJ2-4; D gene ambiguous. Trimming removed 6 bases at V and 1 base at J, with 10 bases between. CDR3 length: 14 residues. The germline V gene has CDR1 SNHLY and CDR2 FYNNEI.

This clone has just one count. The gene calls are TRBV19 and TRBJ2-7; TRBD1 might be the D (5 bases). Germline CDR1 LNHDA, CDR2 SQIVND (reference sequence). The CDR3 covers 13 residues. Trimming pared 5 bases from V and 3 bases from J, leaving 11 bases between. CDR3 DNA: TGTGCCAGTAGTTCGACTCAGGGCTACGAGCAGTACTTC. It specifies CASSSTQGYEQYF. Full variable domain (rest looked up from reference TRBV19 and TRBJ2-7): DGGITQSPKYLFRKEGQNVTLSCEQNLNHDAMYWYRQDPGQGLRLIYYSQIVNDFQKGDIAEGYSVSREKKESFPLTVTSAQKNPTAFYLCASSSTQGYEQYFGPGTRLTVT.

The chain recombines TRBV10-3 with TRBJ1-1, with 8 bases identical to TRBD1. V trimming: 6 bases; J trimming: 6 bases; junction bases outside the gene matches: 3. The germline CDR1 and CDR2 sequences are ENHRY and SYGVKD. This CDR3 is built from 12 residues. The CDR3 sequence: CAIRDREAEAFF. CDR3 DNA: TGTGCCATCAGGGACAGGGAGGCTGAAGCTTTCTTT.

J is TRBJ2-5 and V is TRBV18; perhaps TRBD1 as D (5 bases). V shed 0 bases and J shed 4 bases, with 12 bases lying between them. Germline-derived CDR1 and CDR2 are KGHSH and LQKENI. CDR3 size: 15 residues. In DNA form, the CDR3 reads TGTGCCAGCTCACCACCGATGGGGCAGGGAGAGACCCAGTACTTC. Its translation is CASSPPMGQGETQYF. Together with reference TRBV18 and TRBJ2-5, the CDR3 gives the full variable domain: NAGVMQNPRHLVRRRGQEARLRCSPMKGHSHVYWYRQLPEEGLKFMVYLQKENIIDESGMPKERFSAEFPKEGPSILRIQQVVRGDSAAYFCASSPPMGQGETQYFGPGTRLLVL.

This clone was detected only once. This chain uses TRBV5-4 with TRBJ2-5, with D possibly being TRBD1 (5 bases). Germline V gives CDR1 SGHNT, CDR2 YYREEE (reference sequence). V was clipped by 5 bases and J by 1 base, with 9 bases between them. This CDR3 has 13 residues. The CDR3: CASSPGFQETQYF. The CDR3 coding sequence is TGTGCCAGCAGTCCAGGGTTCCAAGAGACCCAGTACTTC.

For this clone: The same CDR3 also results from other DNA sequences found in this sample. The chain combines TRBV28 with TRBJ1-5; 7 bases are a match to TRBD1. This CDR3 is 14 amino acids long. Germline lookup yields CDR1 MDHEN and CDR2 SYDVKM. V shed 6 bases, J shed 0 bases, and the junction held 2 bases outside the gene matches. This CDR3 is CASRSGGSNQPQHF. CDR3 coding DNA: TGTGCCAGCAGGTCAGGGGGTAGCAATCAGCCCCAGCATTTT.

J is TRBJ2-7 and V is TRBV2, with TRBD1 as a possible D gene (7 bases). Looked up from germline, CDR1 is SNHLY and CDR2 is FYNNEI. The germline V and J ends were trimmed by 6 bases and 0 bases, with 12 bases remaining between them. The CDR3 has 14 residues. The CDR3 DNA is TGTGCCAGCAGGATCCAGGGGGGCTCCTACGAGCAGTACTTC. Protein sequence: CASRIQGGSYEQYF.